These 11 T cell receptor beta chains were all obtained from the same sample, sequenced in a study of shared clonotypes between healthy human individuals. Repertoires were generated with immunoSEQ multiplex PCR, while TCRdb's copy carries only in-frame clones and drops some. Among 2 million to 2.5 million clones listed, nearly 97% were seen once. Specimen: naive CD4+ T cells sorted from blood. Subset in this sample: CD45RA+ positively selected. These receptors originate from a man younger than 35 in good health.

The rearrangement uses TRBV5-4 and TRBJ2-7; 8 bases line up with TRBD2. The trim removed 2 bases at V and 2 bases at J, leaving 3 bases unmatched. Germline lookup yields CDR1 SGHNT and CDR2 YYREEE (reference sequence). This CDR3 is 14 amino acids long. CDR3 region: CASSFSGAPYEQYF. The CDR3 DNA reads TGTGCCAGCAGCTTTAGCGGGGCACCCTACGAGCAGTACTTC.

This clone was detected once. J is TRBJ2-1 and V is TRBV30; D gene unclear. Germline V gene sequence: CDR1 GTSNPN, CDR2 SVGIG (reference sequence). This CDR3 is 15 amino acids long. V was clipped by 0 bases and J by 0 bases, with 9 bases between them. This CDR3 reads CAWSVDGRSYNEQFF. The CDR3 nucleotides are TGTGCCTGGAGTGTCGACGGGCGCTCCTACAATGAGCAGTTCTTC.

The chain is built from TRBV10-3 and TRBJ2-2, with D maybe TRBD2 (7 bases). Germline V gene data show CDR1 as ENHRY and CDR2 as SYGVKD. V lost 6 bases, J lost 2 bases, and 13 bases lay in between. The CDR3 spans 15 residues. CDR3 residues: CAIRGGGRNTGELFF. The CDR3, as DNA: TGTGCCATCAGGGGAGGGGGGCGCAACACCGGGGAGCTGTTTTTT.

This clone was detected only a few times. DNA of the CDR3: TGTGCCAGCAGTTACCGGGACAGGGGGAGCTACGAGCAGTACTTC. Its protein is CASSYRDRGSYEQYF. The V and J genes are TRBV6-6 and TRBJ2-7; 11 bases are shared with TRBD1. The CDR3 is 15 residues long. Trimming at V came to 2 bases and at J to 3 bases, leaving 3 bases not matched to a gene. Germline V gives CDR1 MNHNY, CDR2 SVGAGI (reference sequence).

The chain uses TRBV14 and TRBJ2-1; 7 nucleotides match TRBD1. Per germline, CDR1 SGHDN and CDR2 FVKESK. V was pared by 4 bases and J by 4 bases, with 10 bases of the junction left unmatched. The CDR3 has 16 amino acids. DNA of the CDR3: TGTGCCAGCAGCCCTCACCGGACAGGCTTTTACAATGAGCAGTTCTTC. Its translation is CASSPHRTGFYNEQFF.

The chain uses TRBV11-2 and TRBJ1-1, with 7 bases that match TRBD1. Germline values: CDR1 SGHAT, CDR2 FQNNGV. The CDR3 contains 19 residues. J lost 1 base, V lost 5 bases, and 19 bases had no gene match. CDR3 DNA: TGTGCCAGCAGCCAAGGTGCAGGATTGAACAGGGGATGGAACACTGAAGCTTTCTTT. Residues: CASSQGAGLNRGWNTEAFF. The variable domain in full, with the rest retrieved from reference TRBV11-2 and TRBJ1-1, is EAGVAQSPRYKIIEKRQSVAFWCNPISGHATLYWYQQILGQGPKLLIQFQNNGVVDDSQLPKDRFSAERLKGVDSTLKIQPAKLEDSAVYLCASSQGAGLNRGWNTEAFFGQGTRLTVV.

The gene calls are TRBV5-1 and TRBJ2-7, with D tentatively TRBD1 (5 bases). This CDR3 is built from 13 residues. CDR1 is SGHRS, CDR2 YFSETQ, per germline. The V end was cut by 1 base, the J end by 7 bases, with 12 bases between. The CDR3, as DNA: TGCGCCAGCAGCTTGCAAGGGGTTGCGGAGCAGTACTTC. This gives the protein CASSLQGVAEQYF.

The chain uses TRBV10-2 and TRBJ1-3; 9 bases are shared with TRBD1. The CDR3 has 18 amino acids. Trimming cost V 2 bases and J 1 base; bases outside gene matches: 9. Germline CDR1 WSHSY, CDR2 SAAADI. The CDR3 region is CASSELAGTGWSGNTIYF. The CDR3 region has the DNA TGCGCCAGCAGTGAGCTAGCCGGGACAGGGTGGTCTGGAAACACCATATATTTT.

Regarding this clone: Other DNA sequences from this sample encode an identical CDR3 as well. The gene calls are TRBV6-5 and TRBJ2-7; D is unclear. From germline, CDR1 is MNHEY and CDR2 SVGAGI. The CDR3 sequence is 14 residues long. V lost 0 bases and J lost 3, with 9 bases in between. The CDR3 spells CASSYSRLSYEQYF. The CDR3 DNA reads as TGTGCCAGCAGTTACTCTCGGCTGAGCTACGAGCAGTACTTC.

The chain uses TRBV7-2 and TRBJ2-7, with a weak D call TRBD2 (6 bases). The V end was cut by 2 bases, the J end by 2 bases, with 16 bases between. CDR3 length equals 16 residues. Germline assignment: CDR1 SGHTA and CDR2 FQGNSA. The CDR3 nucleotides are TGTGCCAGCAGCTTAACCCAACCGGGACTCCCCTACGAGCAGTACTTC. Amino acids: CASSLTQPGLPYEQYF.

The rearrangement joins TRBV5-6 to TRBJ2-2; a weak D match, TRBD1 (5 bases). The CDR3 has 15 amino acids. V lost 0 bases to trimming and J lost 0 bases, with 6 bases between them. Germline V gives CDR1 SGHDT, CDR2 YYEEEE. In DNA, the CDR3 is TGTGCCAGCAGCTTGGACAGGACGAACACCGGGGAGCTGTTTTTT. It is translated as CASSLDRTNTGELFF.